Below, 26 T cell receptor beta chains from the same sample are listed, as sequenced in a study of T cell repertoires in cytomegalovirus infection. In TCRdb, the reads were re-called with MiXCR into one record per CDR3 protein. The sample holds 200,000 or so distinct CDR3 sequences, approximately 28% seen once. The sequencing input was PBMCs. These receptors were obtained from a human donor in good health (CMV status not recorded). Some clones in this sample may be carry-over from other donors' samples.

This clonotype was picked up one time. The rearrangement links TRBV11-2 to TRBJ2-2, with a possible D match to TRBD1 (7 bases). The CDR3 is 15 amino acids. Germline V gives CDR1 SGHAT, CDR2 FQNNGV. V lost 3 bases and J lost 5, with 13 bases in between. The chain's CDR3 is CASSFRGLATGELFF. CDR3 nucleotide sequence: TGTGCCAGCAGCTTTAGGGGGCTAGCGACCGGGGAGCTGTTTTTT. Combining the CDR3 with reference TRBV11-2 and TRBJ2-2 gives the whole variable domain EAGVAQSPRYKIIEKRQSVAFWCNPISGHATLYWYQQILGQGPKLLIQFQNNGVVDDSQLPKDRFSAERLKGVDSTLKIQPAKLEDSAVYLCASSFRGLATGELFFGEGSRLTVL.

This sequence joins TRBV6-2 or TRBV6-3 and TRBJ1-2, with no clear D. V shed 0 bases and J shed 4 bases, with 15 bases lying between them. Germline V gives CDR1 MNHEY, CDR2 SVGEGT. CDR3 length equals 16 residues. CDR3 residues: CASSYSNFGSAYGYTF. The CDR3 coding sequence is TGTGCCAGCAGTTACTCGAATTTCGGATCTGCCTATGGCTACACCTTC.

The rearrangement links TRBV10-3 to TRBJ1-2; TRBD1 matches at 7 bases. The CDR3 has 13 amino acids. With V trimmed by 5 bases and J by 7 bases, 7 bases remained unmatched. Germline lookup yields CDR1 ENHRY and CDR2 SYGVKD. CDR3 loop: CAISTEGASGYTF. CDR3 nucleotide sequence: TGTGCCATCAGTACGGAGGGGGCCAGTGGCTACACCTTC.

The gene calls are TRBV5-1 and TRBJ2-7; possibly TRBD2 for D (6 bases). CDR3 length: 16 residues. Trimming took 0 bases from V and 7 from J, leaving 20 bases between them. Germline-derived CDR1 and CDR2 are SGHRS and YFSETQ. The DNA of the CDR3 is TGCGCCAGCAGCTTGGATATAGGCCTAGGAGGGAGGGAGCAGTACTTC. Amino acid sequence: CASSLDIGLGGREQYF.

In its sample, this clonotype was seen a few times. This sequence joins TRBV2 and TRBJ2-7, with 10 bases fitting TRBD2. Germline V gene lookup returns CDR1 SNHLY and CDR2 FYNNEI. V trimming: 6 bases; J trimming: 4 bases; junction bases outside the gene matches: 3. The CDR3 totals 13 residues. In nucleotides, the CDR3 is TGTGCCAGCAGCAGCGGGGGGGGGTACGAGCAGTACTTC. As protein: CASSSGGGYEQYF.

The rearrangement uses TRBV25-1 and TRBJ1-1; D is perhaps TRBD1 (6 bases). Trimming cost V 2 bases and J 2 bases, with 9 bases left between them. The CDR3 runs to 14 residues. CDR1 and CDR2 from the germline V gene are MGHDK and SYGVNS. The CDR3 DNA reads TGTGCCAGCAGTGAAGGGGGCGGAAACACTGAAGCTTTCTTT. This codes for CASSEGGGNTEAFF.

The genes are TRBV15 and TRBJ2-1; D not resolved. The CDR3 covers 14 residues. Between the trimmed V and J ends, which lost 0 bases and 10 bases, there was a span of 13 bases. Germline CDR1 reads LNHNV; CDR2 reads YYDKDF (reference sequence). The CDR3 nucleotides read TGTGCCACCAGCAGAGATCTTGAAGGCAGAGAGCAGTTCTTC. Its protein is CATSRDLEGREQFF.

This clonotype was picked up many times. In DNA, the CDR3 is TGCAGCGTTGAAGAGCCAGGGGGGTACACTGAAGCTTTCTTT. It codes for CSVEEPGGYTEAFF. This chain links TRBV29-1 with TRBJ1-1; 7 positions match TRBD1. The CDR3 sequence is 14 residues long. V dropped 0 bases and J dropped 3; count of bases not matched to a gene: 4. Germline V gives CDR1 SQVTM, CDR2 ANQGSEA.

The chain couples TRBV4-1 to TRBJ1-1; D gene ambiguous. This CDR3 region has 13 residues. The ends were cut back, 1 base at V and 8 bases at J, with 11 bases in the middle. The germline V gene has CDR1 MGHRA and CDR2 YSYEKL. The chain's CDR3 is CASSQGRDREAFF. DNA for the CDR3: TGCGCCAGCAGCCAAGGCCGGGATCGAGAAGCTTTCTTT.

This clonotype was counted ten times or more. This chain uses TRBV6-1 with TRBJ2-7, with D tentatively TRBD2 (5 bases). Germline CDR1 is MNHNS and CDR2 is SASEGT. V was cut by 1 base and J by 5 bases, with 9 bases left in between. The length of the CDR3 is 13 residues. The CDR3 region has the DNA TGTGCCAGCAGTGAAGTCGGACTCAACGAGCAGTACTTC. It codes for CASSEVGLNEQYF.

In regard to this clonotype: An end of the junction differs from the germline gene, which may be a read error. The DNA of the CDR3 is TGTGCCAGCCGCTTAGGGGGGGTGACTGAAGCTTTCTTT. Amino acids: CASRLGGVTEAFF. The chain employs TRBV7-9 and TRBJ1-1, with a weak D call TRBD1 (6 bases). CDR1 is SEHNR, CDR2 FQNEAQ, per germline (reference sequence). This CDR3 comprises 13 residues.

This chain joins TRBV11-2 and TRBJ1-1; a possible D gene is TRBD1 (5 bases). Trimming pared 4 bases from V and 5 bases from J, leaving 17 bases between. The CDR3 covers 15 residues. Per the germline V gene, CDR1 is SGHAT and CDR2 is FQNNGV. CDR3 region: CASSSKGPGATEAFF. The CDR3 DNA follows: TGTGCCAGCAGCTCGAAGGGCCCTGGGGCGACTGAAGCTTTCTTT. Variable domain in full (rest from reference TRBV11-2 and TRBJ1-1): EAGVAQSPRYKIIEKRQSVAFWCNPISGHATLYWYQQILGQGPKLLIQFQNNGVVDDSQLPKDRFSAERLKGVDSTLKIQPAKLEDSAVYLCASSSKGPGATEAFFGQGTRLTVV.

The chain recombines TRBV7-2 with TRBJ2-3; the D is unclear. Germline V gene data show CDR1 as SGHTA and CDR2 as FQGNSA. The CDR3 contains 13 residues. The germline V and J ends were trimmed by 2 bases and 4 bases, with 7 bases remaining between them. CDR3 sequence: CASSLRPPDTQYF. As DNA, the CDR3 is TGTGCCAGCAGCTTAAGGCCGCCAGATACGCAGTATTTT.

A remark on this clonotype: A read error may produce the germline difference seen at one junction end. V and J are TRBV7-6 and TRBJ2-2; TRBD1 matches 7 bases. CDR1 and CDR2 (germline): SGHVS, FNYEAQ. This CDR3 contains 14 residues. The CDR3 reads CASSSTGDTGELFF. The CDR3 DNA sequence: TGTGCTAGCAGCTCCACAGGGGACACCGGGGAGCTGTTTTTT.

This clonotype was recorded a few times. The V call is TRBV11-3, the J call TRBJ2-7; tentatively, D is TRBD2 (5 bases). The V end lost 6 bases, the J end lost 0 bases, and 9 bases lay between the germline ends. Germline CDR1 reads SGHNT; CDR2 reads YENEEA. The CDR3 extends over 13 amino acids. The CDR3 DNA follows: TGTGCCAGCAGTCGAGGGATCTCCTACGAGCAGTACTTC. Translating gives CASSRGISYEQYF. The entire variable domain, with the rest obtained from reference TRBV11-3 and TRBJ2-7, is as follows: EAGVVQSPRYKIIEKKQPVAFWCNPISGHNTLYWYLQNLGQGPELLIRYENEEAVDDSQLPKDRFSAERLKGVDSTLKIQPAELGDSAVYLCASSRGISYEQYFGPGTRLTVT.

This clonotype was observed a few times. The rearrangement joins TRBV19 to TRBJ2-7; D unresolved. Germline V gene sequence: CDR1 LNHDA, CDR2 SQIVND (reference sequence). Trimming shortened V by 6 bases and J by 1 base, and 16 bases separated the two germline ends. This CDR3 is built from 15 residues. The chain's CDR3 is CASSRDGIISYEQYF. The CDR3 DNA follows: TGTGCCAGTAGCCGAGACGGAATAATATCCTACGAGCAGTACTTC. Full variable domain (remainder filled in from reference TRBV19 and TRBJ2-7): DGGITQSPKYLFRKEGQNVTLSCEQNLNHDAMYWYRQDPGQGLRLIYYSQIVNDFQKGDIAEGYSVSREKKESFPLTVTSAQKNPTAFYLCASSRDGIISYEQYFGPGTRLTVT.

This clonotype came up a few times. V usage is TRBV27 and J usage is TRBJ1-5; 7 bases line up with TRBD1. Trimming at V came to 0 bases and at J to 5 bases, leaving 16 bases not matched to a gene. The CDR3 sequence is 19 residues long. The germline V gene encodes CDR1 MNHEY and CDR2 SMNVEV (reference sequence). In DNA, the CDR3 is TGTGCCAGCAGTTTATCCCCCAGGACAGGTCAGGGGTTCCATCAGCCCCAGCATTTT. Residues: CASSLSPRTGQGFHQPQHF.

This clonotype was picked up a small number of times. The rearrangement uses TRBV6-1 and TRBJ2-1; TRBD1 matches 7 bases. The length of the CDR3 is 16 residues. The V and J ends lost 4 bases and 6 bases, in that order; junction bases with no gene match: 12. Germline CDR1 and CDR2: MNHNS and SASEGT. CDR3 loop: CASSGQIQGTGNEQFF. The CDR3 DNA sequence: TGTGCCAGCAGTGGGCAGATACAGGGGACCGGCAATGAGCAGTTCTTC.

This clonotype was recorded only once. V usage is TRBV6-5 and J usage is TRBJ2-1, with 7 bases that match TRBD1. Germline lookup yields CDR1 MNHEY and CDR2 SVGAGI. Losses at the gene ends were 10 bases for V and 7 bases for J; bases not matched to a gene: 16. The CDR3 covers 15 residues. This chain's CDR3 is CATSSNQDRVNEQFF. CDR3 nucleotides: TGTGCCACCTCGAGTAACCAAGACAGGGTGAATGAGCAGTTCTTC.

This clonotype was detected a few times. The DNA for the CDR3 is TGTGCCAGCGGGACAGGGGGCGGCACCTTTGAAGCTTTCTTT. Amino acid sequence: CASGTGGGTFEAFF. This chain uses TRBV12-3 or TRBV12-4 with TRBJ1-1; TRBD1 agrees at 12 bases. The V gene end was trimmed by 8 bases and the J gene end by 7 bases; junction bases not matched to a gene: 8. The CDR3 sequence is 14 residues long.

The chain recombines TRBV6-2 or TRBV6-3 with TRBJ2-7; D is undetermined. The CDR3 has 11 amino acids. The V gene lost 6 bases and the J gene lost 2 bases, with 5 bases spanning the gap. Germline values: CDR1 MNHEY, CDR2 SVGEGT. This chain's CDR3 is CASSHTYEQYF. Here the CDR3 DNA reads TGTGCCAGCAGCCACACCTACGAGCAGTACTTC.

This clonotype appeared a few times. Here the CDR3 DNA reads TGTGCCAGCAGTTTAATAGGCACGGGGGATCAGCCCCAGCATTTT. The encoded protein is CASSLIGTGDQPQHF. V usage is TRBV12-3 or TRBV12-4 and J usage is TRBJ1-5, with D possibly matching TRBD1 (5 bases). The CDR3 is made up of 15 amino acids. The V and J ends lost 2 bases and 5 bases respectively, with 13 bases between them.

In this sample, this clonotype turned up a few times. The chain combines TRBV30 with TRBJ1-1; 8 bases line up with TRBD1. Germline V lookup: CDR1 GTSNPN, CDR2 SVGIG (reference sequence). V shed 2 bases and J 0 bases; nucleotides not matched to a gene: 5. CDR3 length: 15 amino acids. The CDR3 DNA is TGTGCCTGGAGTCCCCGGACAGGGATGAACACTGAAGCTTTCTTT. It encodes CAWSPRTGMNTEAFF.

Here the CDR3 reads CASSLSGVGIQSYNEQFF. DNA of the CDR3: TGTGCCAGCAGTTTATCTGGGGTAGGGATACAGTCCTACAATGAGCAGTTCTTC. The genes are TRBV12-3 or TRBV12-4 and TRBJ2-1; D remains unclear. Trimming removed 2 bases at V and 1 base at J, with 18 bases between. This CDR3 region has 18 residues.

The chain has TRBV10-3 and TRBJ1-6; D is ambiguous. The V gene's germline CDR1 is ENHRY and CDR2 SYGVKD. The CDR3 runs 15 residues. V was clipped by 6 bases and J by 5 bases, with 14 bases between them. The CDR3 region is CAIRVSGENNSPLHF. CDR3 in DNA: TGTGCCATCAGGGTCTCCGGGGAAAATAATTCACCCCTCCACTTT.

This clonotype was observed at least ten times. CDR3 sequence reads: CASSPESEQFF. The CDR3 nucleotides read TGTGCCAGCAGCCCGGAGTCTGAGCAGTTCTTC. The V call is TRBV7-2, the J call TRBJ2-1, with no clear D. This CDR3 is 11 amino acids long. Germline CDR1 is SGHTA and CDR2 is FQGNSA. Trimming stripped 5 bases from V and 9 bases from J, with 8 bases between.